The clone carrying this T cell receptor (beta chain) was detected only a few times. Antigen: not known. This sample stems from a study of beta chain features in type 1 diabetes. Notes on the study in general: Comparison showed that naive, central memory and Treg TCRB repertoires appeared more similar among patients than among healthy donors.

This CDR3 has 13 residues. Trimming took 0 bases from V and 7 from J, leaving 11 bases between them. Per germline, CDR1 SGDLS and CDR2 YYNGEE. The isolated RNA, all of it, was reverse transcribed, so expressed TCRB transcripts were what got sequenced. The table came from immunoSEQ multiplex PCR; TCRdb's copy has only in-frame clones and leaves some out. The data show over 350,000 clones, approximately 16% seen once. Each of the CD4+ naive, central memory, regulatory and stem cell-like memory populations was sorted via CD45RO/CCR7/CD25/CD127/CD95/CD27. Post-sort purity exceeded 95% for all sorted populations.

Specimen: naive CD4+ T cells from blood. V is TRBV9 and J is TRBJ2-7; D gene unclear. The sequence was collected from a woman younger than 35 in good health. DNA of the CDR3: TGTGCCAGCAGCGTAGACCAGGCTGGTGAGCAGTACTTC. Its protein is CASSVDQAGEQYF.